The TCR beta chain under discussion was sequenced for a study of blood T cell repertoires in COVID-19. Per the germline V gene, CDR1 is LGHDT and CDR2 is YNNKEL (reference sequence). This CDR3 contains 13 residues. The V end was cut by 0 bases, the J end by 7 bases, with 7 bases between. The repertoire was sequenced with immunoSEQ multiplex PCR; TCRdb's copy has only in-frame clones and lacks some. The top ten clones hold less than 2.5% of a sample with a few hundred thousand clones, around 85% of them seen once. The chain carries TRBV3-1 (or the pseudogene TRBV3-2) and TRBJ2-1; D may be TRBD2 (6 bases). Sequenced material: PBMCs or T cells enriched from blood (not recorded which). The TCR was taken from a man aged 30 to 45 who had recovered from COVID-19. The CDR3 nucleotides are TGTGCCAGCAGCCAAGAACTAGCTAATGAGCAGTTCTTC. Translation gives CASSQELANEQFF.